The rows below give T cell receptor beta chains drawn from one sample of a study of regulatory T cells in long-lasting Graves disease. Using its own MiXCR run on the multiplex PCR reads, TCRdb lists one record per CDR3 protein. The data contain hundreds of thousands of distinct CDR3 sequences, 15% to 20% of them singletons. These data are also associated with another study on T cells in Graves' hyperthyroidism and ophthalmopathy.

The starting material was peripheral blood mononuclear cells (PBMCs), obtained at new diagnosis, from a patient treated with antithyroid drugs. The receptors here all came from a middle-aged woman with Graves disease. The CDR3 runs from the conserved cysteine through the conserved F or W. Fields, in order: J gene, V gene, D gene, clone size, CDR3 DNA, CDR3 protein. A D gene is named only where the DNA matches it firmly. Not all rows give a size; the values are once, few, many and, for expanded clones, a class.

>TRBJ1-2|TRBV9|NA|NA
TGTGCCAGCAGCGTATCACCGGGAGACTATGGCTACACCTTC
CASSVSPGDYGYTF
>TRBJ1-1|TRBV7-9|NA|NA
TGTGCCAGCAGCTTTTCAGGGGATTTAAACACTGAAGCTTTCTTT
CASSFSGDLNTEAFF
>TRBJ1-1|TRBV19|NA|NA
TGTGCCAGTAGTAGAGGACAGAACATGAACACTGAAGCTTTCTTT
CASSRGQNMNTEAFF
>TRBJ1-2|TRBV19|TRBD1|NA
TGTGCCAGTAGCTTTACCGGGACAGGTACCTCGGGGTATGGCTACACCTTC
CASSFTGTGTSGYGYTF
>TRBJ2-1|TRBV7-6|TRBD2|NA
TGTGCCAGCAGCTTACCCTTGACTAGCGGGGGGGCCAATGAGCAGTTCTTC
CASSLPLTSGGANEQFF
>TRBJ1-3|TRBV20-1|NA|few
TGCAGTGCTAGAGCTGGAAACACCATATATTTT
CSARAGNTIYF
>TRBJ1-6|TRBV5-1|NA|many
TGCGCCAGCAGGTCGACAGAGACAAATTCACCCCTCCACTTT
CASRSTETNSPLHF
>TRBJ2-1|TRBV20-1|NA|many
TGCAGTGCTAGAGAGCGTCCCTCCTCCTACAATGAGCAGTTCTTC
CSARERPSSYNEQFF
>TRBJ2-7|TRBV4-1|NA|NA
TGCGCCAGCAGCCAAGACAGAATTAGCTACGAGCAGTACTTC
CASSQDRISYEQYF
>TRBJ1-6|TRBV7-2|NA|few
TGTGCCAGCAGCTTAGCCAATAATTCACCCCTCCACTTT
CASSLANNSPLHF
>TRBJ1-2|TRBV10-3|NA|few
TGTGCCATCCGGGAAGGTTTGACAGTCTCCGACTATGGCTACACCTTC
CAIREGLTVSDYGYTF
>TRBJ2-7|TRBV4-1|NA|NA
TGCGCCAGCAGCCAATTGGGACTGGACCGGGAAGAGCAGTACTTC
CASSQLGLDREEQYF
>TRBJ1-4|TRBV18|NA|few
TGTGCCAGCTCACCTGGAACACCCAGGTCGTTTGAAAAACTGTTTTTT
CASSPGTPRSFEKLFF
>TRBJ2-1|TRBV5-1|NA|few
TGCGCCAGCAGCATGGGACTTGTCTACAATGAGCAGTTCTTC
CASSMGLVYNEQFF
>TRBJ1-2|TRBV2|TRBD1|many
TGTGCCAGCAGGGCCCTGACAGGGGGAAATTGGGGCTACACCTTC
CASRALTGGNWGYTF
>TRBJ2-7|TRBV5-5|TRBD1|many
TGTGCCAGCAGCCAACCGGACAGGGGAGACGAGCAGTACTTC
CASSQPDRGDEQYF
>TRBJ2-1|TRBV7-9|TRBD1|few
TGTGCCAGCAGCTTAGGCCGGGACAGGGAGTTTTATACCCTTAACAATGAGCAGTTCTTC
CASSLGRDREFYTLNNEQFF
>TRBJ1-4|TRBV6-5|NA|NA
TGTGCCAGCAGTTACTCGACCCCCGGAAAACTGTTTTTT
CASSYSTPGKLFF
>TRBJ1-1|TRBV28|NA|many
TGTGCCAGCAGCCGGGGGGATGGGAACACTGAAGCTTTCTTT
CASSRGDGNTEAFF
>TRBJ2-7|TRBV18|TRBD2|many
TGTGCCTGCAGTAGCGGGGAGAGCTCCTACGAGCAGTACTTC
CACSSGESSYEQYF
>TRBJ1-1|TRBV5-1|NA|many
TGCGCCAGCAGCGGGGAGGCGATGAACACTGAAGCTTTCTTT
CASSGEAMNTEAFF
>TRBJ2-7|TRBV15|NA|many
TGTGCCACCAGCAGAGATCTAGGCGCCAGCTCCTACGAGCAGTACTTC
CATSRDLGASSYEQYF
>TRBJ1-1|TRBV2|TRBD1|many
TGTGCCAGCAGTGAGATTGCCCCCGGGACAGGGGGCGAGTACACTGAAGCTTTCTTT
CASSEIAPGTGGEYTEAFF
>TRBJ2-1|TRBV12-3/TRBV12-4|TRBD2|many
TGTGCCGTTACCGCCCGGGACTATTACTACAATGAGCAGTTCTTC
CAVTARDYYYNEQFF
>TRBJ1-1|TRBV3-1|NA|once
TGTGCCAGCAGCCCCTTTAGTATGAACACTGAAGCTTTCTTT
CASSPFSMNTEAFF
>TRBJ2-7|TRBV5-1|NA|many
TGCGCCAGCAGCTCCCTCGGCGGCAGGAGTTACGAGCAGTACTTC
CASSSLGGRSYEQYF